The 13 T cell receptor beta chains reported below all come from one sample, sequenced in a study of T cells in Graves' hyperthyroidism and ophthalmopathy. Amplification yielded TCR beta CDR3 regions, with RNA transcripts as the source. With the HTBI primer set, the TCR CDR3 went through a first round of RT-PCR. One entry per CDR3 protein results from TCRdb running MiXCR on the multiplex PCR reads. The data hold about 290,000 distinct CDR3 sequences, with about 16% observed a single time. Sequenced input: blood. Every receptor here comes from a woman aged 45-59 years with Graves' hyperthyroidism that later progressed to Graves' ophthalmopathy.

Many counts were recorded for this clonotype. This sequence joins TRBV9 and TRBJ2-1; D not certain. The germline V gene has CDR1 SGDLS and CDR2 YYNGEE. The germline V and J ends were trimmed by 6 bases and 2 bases, with 9 bases remaining between them. This CDR3 has 13 residues. The DNA for the CDR3 is TGTGCCAGCACCCCGCCGGCCTACAATGAGCAGTTCTTC. It yields the protein CASTPPAYNEQFF.

This clonotype was observed a handful of times. The V gene is TRBV14, the J gene TRBJ2-2; D call uncertain. V was pared by 4 bases and J by 1 base, with 4 bases between. The length of the CDR3 is 13 residues. Germline values: CDR1 SGHDN, CDR2 FVKESK. The CDR3 nucleotides read TGTGCCAGCAGCCCCATGAACACCGGGGAGCTGTTTTTT. It yields the protein CASSPMNTGELFF.

This clonotype was observed many times. This CDR3 is CASSPEATSYEQYF. DNA of the CDR3: TGTGCCAGCAGTCCGGAGGCGACCTCCTACGAGCAGTACTTC. The rearrangement joins TRBV25-1 to TRBJ2-7; TRBD2 might be the D (5 bases). This CDR3 has 14 amino acids. Per germline, CDR1 MGHDK and CDR2 SYGVNS. Trimming left V 5 bases short and J 0 bases short, with 11 bases between.

A word on this clonotype: Germline and junction disagree at one end, which may indicate a read error. The chain uses TRBV7-7 and TRBJ2-2; D gene unclear. This CDR3 has 14 residues. Per germline, CDR1 SSHAT and CDR2 FNYEAQ (reference sequence). This chain's CDR3 is CASSLTIGAGELFF. The DNA for the CDR3 is TGTGCTAGCAGCTTGACAATTGGGGCCGGGGAGCTGTTTTTT.

In this sample, this clonotype turned up many times. This rearrangement joins TRBV20-1 to TRBJ1-4, with no clear D. V was clipped by 0 bases and J by 3 bases, with 17 bases between them. Germline V gives CDR1 DFQATT, CDR2 SNEGSKA (reference sequence). The CDR3 has 17 residues. The CDR3: CSARDGLSGAANEKLFF. The CDR3 DNA is TGCAGTGCTAGAGATGGCCTATCGGGAGCGGCTAATGAAAAACTGTTTTTT.

V is TRBV6-4 and J is TRBJ2-1; 7 bases are shared with TRBD2. Germline CDR1 and CDR2: MRHNA and SNTAGT. J gave up 4 bases and V 0 bases, and 6 bases lay outside the gene matches. The CDR3 contains 16 residues. CDR3 sequence (DNA): TGTGCCAGCAGTGACTCCGCGGGGGAGTCATACAATGAGCAGTTCTTC. It encodes CASSDSAGESYNEQFF.

This clonotype was found many times. The V call is TRBV27, the J call TRBJ2-2; 12 bases agree with TRBD1. Germline V gene sequence: CDR1 MNHEY, CDR2 SMNVEV (reference sequence). J was trimmed by 7 bases and V by 4 bases; bases with no gene match: 10. The CDR3 is 17 residues long. The CDR3 protein is CASSSSSGTGGGGELFF. The CDR3 coding sequence is TGTGCCAGCAGTTCCTCATCCGGGACAGGGGGCGGCGGGGAGCTGTTTTTT.

This clonotype was seen a few times. This chain links TRBV12-3 or TRBV12-4 with TRBJ1-4, with 8 bases that match TRBD1. The junction had 7 bases not matched to a gene; V was cut back by 5 bases and J by 8 bases. The CDR3 has 14 residues. As DNA, the CDR3 is TGTGCCAGCAGTCAGGACAGGGCGGGGGAAAAACTGTTTTTT. Translated, it gives CASSQDRAGEKLFF.

This clonotype was picked up a small number of times. The chain joins TRBV28 to TRBJ1-5, with D unresolved. Germline V gene sequence: CDR1 MDHEN, CDR2 SYDVKM. The CDR3 has 12 residues. Trimming took off 6 bases at V and 7 bases at J, with 10 bases between the two ends. This chain's CDR3 is CASSSVGQPQHF. The CDR3 nucleotides read TGTGCCAGCAGCTCGGTAGGCCAGCCCCAGCATTTT. The variable domain in full, with the rest retrieved from reference TRBV28 and TRBJ1-5, is DVKVTQSSRYLVKRTGEKVFLECVQDMDHENMFWYRQDPGLGLRLIYFSYDVKMKEKGDIPEGYSVSREKKERFSLILESASTNQTSMYLCASSSVGQPQHFGDGTRLSIL.

This clonotype was observed a single time. The J gene is TRBJ2-7, the V gene TRBV5-1; TRBD1 matches at 7 bases. This CDR3 comprises 15 residues. V was clipped by 4 bases and J by 5 bases; unmatched bases: 12. The germline CDR1 and CDR2 sequences are SGHRS and YFSETQ. The CDR3 region is CASSPPDRAGNEQYF. DNA for the CDR3: TGCGCCAGCAGCCCCCCTGACAGGGCGGGCAACGAGCAGTACTTC.

This clonotype was counted ten times or more. The rearrangement links TRBV6-1 to TRBJ2-2; TRBD2 matches at 13 bases. The CDR3 consists of 16 residues. Germline-derived CDR1 and CDR2 are MNHNS and SASEGT. With 6 bases clipped from V and 7 bases from J, the junction kept 8 bases outside the gene matches. The CDR3: CASRDRLAGGRGELFF. In DNA form, the CDR3 reads TGTGCCAGCAGGGACAGACTAGCGGGAGGCCGCGGGGAGCTGTTTTTT.

This clonotype was recorded at least ten times. V usage is TRBV28 and J usage is TRBJ2-7, with 7 bases identical to TRBD1. Germline CDR1 MDHEN, CDR2 SYDVKM. The V segment lost 5 bases and the J segment 4 bases; nucleotides outside the gene matches: 8. This CDR3 has 14 amino acids. This chain's CDR3 is CASSTPGQSYEQYF. The CDR3 DNA reads TGTGCCAGCAGTACACCGGGACAGTCTTACGAGCAGTACTTC.

The chain has TRBV7-3 and TRBJ1-2, with 9 bases matching TRBD1. The CDR3 has 13 amino acids. V was pared by 4 bases and J by 10 bases, with 7 bases of the junction left unmatched. The V gene's germline CDR1 is SGHTA and CDR2 FQGTGA. This chain's CDR3 is CASSSQGAWAYTF. The CDR3 DNA follows: TGTGCCAGCAGCTCACAGGGGGCATGGGCCTACACCTTC. Filled out from reference TRBV7-3 and TRBJ1-2, the complete variable domain reads GAGVSQTPSNKVTEKGKYVELRCDPISGHTALYWYRQSLGQGPEFLIYFQGTGAADDSGLPNDRFFAVRPEGSVSTLKIQRTERGDSAVYLCASSSQGAWAYTFGSGTRLTVV.